The rows below give T cell receptor beta chains drawn from one sample of a study of tumor-infiltrating lymphocytes in primary liver carcinoma. MiXCR was run by TCRdb on the multiplex PCR reads, yielding one entry per CDR3 protein. The data show roughly 91,000 distinct CDR3 sequences, over 55% seen once. The sample consisted of liver tumor tissue from sampling region 5. The source of these receptors is an older woman with primary liver carcinoma and hepatitis B virus infection. The CDR3 runs from the conserved cysteine through the conserved F or W. D genes are given only for firm matches. Clone size is not always given. Where it is, it says once, few, many or a class for expanded clones.

>TRBJ2-3|NA|NA|TRBV11-1
CVSSLDWGPDTQYF
TGCGTCAGCAGCTTAGACTGGGGGCCAGATACGCAGTATTTT
>TRBJ2-3|TRBD2|NA|TRBV11-3
CASSLGSGLAGTDTQYF
TGTGCCAGCAGCCTGGGATCGGGACTAGCGGGCACAGATACGCAGTATTTT
>TRBJ2-5|NA|NA|TRBV4-2
CVSSRGDRLSGQETQYF
TGTGTCAGCAGCCGGGGGGACCGCCTATCGGGACAAGAGACCCAGTATTTC
>TRBJ2-2|TRBD1|NA|TRBV5-6
CASSLRQGTGELLF
TGTGCCAGCAGCTTAAGACAGGGTACCGGGGAGCTACTTTTT
>TRBJ2-3|NA|many|TRBV6-6
CASSTIRGDTQYF
TGTGCCAGCAGTACAATTAGGGGAGATACGCAGTATTTT
>TRBJ2-3|TRBD2|NA|TRBV20-1
CSARIGVGGRAPPREYF
TGCAGTGCTAGAATCGGGGTCGGCGGGAGGGCCCCGCCTCGAGAGTATTTT
>TRBJ2-6|NA|NA|TRBV4-1
CACSQEGVGSGANVLIF
NA
>TRBJ2-3|NA|NA|TRBV7-3
CASSLNPGADTQYF
TGTGCCAGCAGCTTAAATCCGGGGGCAGATACGCAGTATTTT
>TRBJ1-1|NA|NA|TRBV11-2
CASSLEWSSEAFF
TGTGCCAGCAGCTTAGAGTGGTCTTCCGAGGCTTTCTTT
>TRBJ2-3|TRBD2|NA|TRBV28
CAGRPGTSGGTDTQYF
TGTGCCGGCAGGCCCGGGACTAGCGGGGGCACAGATACGCAGTATTTT
>TRBJ2-5|NA|NA|TRBV10-2
CATQNKQAGSQETQYF
TGCGCCACCCAAAATAAACAGGCGGGGTCACAAGAGACCCAGTACTTC
>TRBJ2-2|NA|NA|TRBV6-5
CVSSHGPRGTGELFF
TGTGTCAGCAGTCACGGGCCCAGGGGCACCGGGGAGCTGTTTTTT
>TRBJ2-2|TRBD2|NA|TRBV6-2/TRBV6-3
CVSRIITSGQNTGELFF
TGTGTCAGCAGGATAATAACTAGCGGACAGAACACCGGGGAGTTGTTTTTT
>TRBJ1-2|NA|NA|TRBV29-1
CSVEILNLAHDYGCTF
TGCAGCGTTGAAATTCTTAACCTAGCTCATGACTATGGCTGCACCTTC
>TRBJ2-2|NA|NA|TRBV12-5
CASGLQPIGGTGGTGELFF
TGTGCTAGTGGTTTACAACCCATTGGGGGGACTGGGGGCACCGGGGAGCTGTTTTTT
>TRBJ1-4|TRBD1|NA|TRBV28
CVSTPPTGRGEKLFF
TGTGTCAGCACACCTCCGACAGGGAGGGGTGAAAAACTGTTTTTT
>TRBJ2-7|TRBD1|NA|TRBV11-2
CAISPGQGWGEQYF
TGTGCCATCAGCCCTGGACAGGGATGGGGCGAGCAGTACTTC
>TRBJ2-7|NA|NA|TRBV11-2
CASSSRTVSRQHF
TGTGCCAGCAGCTCCCGTACAGTCTCCAGGCAGCACTTC
>TRBJ2-3|TRBD2|many|TRBV7-9
CASSLRSGSADTQYF
TGTGCCAGCAGCTTACGGAGCGGGAGTGCTGATACGCAGTATTTT
>TRBJ2-1|TRBD2|NA|TRBV11-2
CANGWTSGVEQFF
TGTGCCAACGGCTGGACTAGCGGGGTAGAGCAGTTCTTC
>TRBJ2-5|TRBD2|many|TRBV7-2
CASMSRFGLAGTQYF
TGTGCCAGCATGAGTCGTTTTGGGTTAGCGGGGACCCAGTACTTC
>TRBJ2-2|NA|NA|TRBV4-1
CAGSQEGRWSNTGELFF
TGCGCCGGCAGCCAAGAGGGGAGGTGGTCGAACACCGGGGAGCTGTTTTTT
>TRBJ1-5|TRBD1|many|TRBV12-3/TRBV12-4
CASSLAGGQGAKQPQHF
TGTGCCAGCAGTTTAGCGGGAGGACAGGGGGCTAAACAGCCCCAGCATTTT
>TRBJ2-5|NA|NA|TRBV4-2
CVTSQGLVDTGETQYF
TGTGTCACCAGCCAAGGCCTCGTGGATACAGGGGAGACCCAGTACTTC
>TRBJ2-7|NA|NA|TRBV11-2
CAGSLGKNEQYF
TGTGCCGGCAGCTTAGGGAAGAACGAGCAGTACTTC
>TRBJ2-3|NA|NA|TRBV20-1
CNTARDTQYF
TGCAACACAGCTCGCGATACGCAGTATTTT
>TRBJ2-1|TRBD1|NA|TRBV6-2/TRBV6-3
CASNYSKLTGSNEQFF
TGTGCCAGCAATTACTCGAAGTTGACAGGGAGTAATGAGCAGTTCTTC
>TRBJ2-7|NA|few|TRBV11-2
CASSLDRTGGNYEQYF
TGTGCCAGCAGCTTAGATAGGACTGGGGGCAACTATGAGCAGTACTTC
>TRBJ2-5|NA|NA|TRBV11-2
CASNLDQGPRETQYF
TGTGCCAGCAACTTAGATCAGGGACCCCGAGAGACCCAGTACTTC
>TRBJ2-1|NA|few|TRBV11-2
CANSLGTYSGNEQFF
TGTGCCAACAGCTTAGGCACTTACAGCGGAAATGAGCAGTTCTTT
>TRBJ1-1|TRBD1|once|TRBV4-1
CASSSLVVQGGLTEAFF
TGCGCCAGCAGCTCTCTTGTCGTACAGGGGGGGTTAACTGAAGCTTTCTTT
>TRBJ2-1|TRBD2|NA|TRBV5-1
CASSLSVAGGRSVYSEQFF
TGCGCCAGCAGCTTGTCAGTAGCGGGAGGCAGGTCCGTCTACAGTGAGCAGTTCTTC
>TRBJ1-2|TRBD1|NA|TRBV23-1
CASSPGQGGNGYTF
TGCGCCAGCAGTCCCGGACAGGGAGGGAATGGCTACACCTTC
>TRBJ1-1|NA|NA|TRBV29-1
CSVFSFRDKKTEAFF
TGCAGCGTTTTTTCTTTCAGGGATAAGAAAACTGAAGCTTTCTTT
>TRBJ2-5|NA|NA|TRBV7-9
CASSSGTLETQYF
TGTGCCAGCAGCTCAGGGACGCTTGAGACCCAGTACTTC
>TRBJ2-5|NA|NA|TRBV7-2
CASSTLDGWETQYF
TGTGCCAGCAGCACCCTGGACGGGTGGGAGACCCAGTACTTC
>TRBJ1-5|NA|few|TRBV7-9
CASSLEGSVQPQHF
TGTGCCAGCAGCTTAGAGGGGTCGGTTCAGCCCCAACATTTT
>TRBJ2-3|TRBD2|NA|TRBV11-2
CASSPGLAGPATQYF
TGTGCCAGCAGCCCTGGACTAGCGGGACCAGCTACACAGTATTTT
>TRBJ2-7|TRBD1|many|TRBV4-1
CASSQVGQGVIEQYF
TGCGCCAGCAGCCAAGTGGGACAGGGAGTTATCGAGCAGTACTTC
>TRBJ2-3|NA|NA|TRBV12-3/TRBV12-4
CASSRRQISTDMQYF
TGTGCCAGCAGCCGCAGACAGATTAGCACAGATATGCAGTATTTT
>TRBJ2-7|NA|few|TRBV11-3
CANSLDGTRSSYEQYF
TGTGCCAACAGCTTAGATGGGACGAGGAGCTCCTACGAGCAGTATTTC
>TRBJ2-2|NA|many|TRBV5-5
CASSLGLTGELFF
TGTGCCAGCAGCCTGGGACTCACCGGGGAGCTGTTTTTT
>TRBJ2-7|NA|NA|TRBV12-3/TRBV12-4
CAGSLGDDQYF
TGTGCCGGCAGCTTGGGAGACGATCAGTACTTC
>TRBJ2-3|NA|NA|TRBV11-2
CASIVDTDTQYF
TGTGCCAGCATCGTAGACACAGACACGCAGTATTTT